This T cell receptor (beta chain) came from a study of blood T cells in healthy people across ages (dated by TCRdb to about 2015). For context, the study as a whole: In model experiments, template switching captured roughly one uniquely barcoded TCR beta cDNA molecule for every two T cells. To track age-related changes in TCR beta repertoire diversity, the study relied on deep sequencing normalized with unique cDNA molecular identifiers. To avoid experimental bias, donors of different ages were randomly spread across the sequencing lanes. Donors were grouped into four age groups: young (average about 15 years), middle-aged (39), aged (62) and long-lived (approximately 78). The study analyzed two additional independent replicas of 1 million unique cDNA reads from the same blood draw for two donors, one aged 18 to 30 and one aged 80 or older.

From its cysteine to its phenylalanine, the CDR3 spans 16 amino acids. Only the CDR3 portion is preserved as DNA: 48 bases, with reading frame beginning at the first base. The germline V gene sets CDR1 to LGHNA and CDR2 to YNFKEQ. The V end loses 1 base and the J end loses 9 bases, and a stretch of 16 bases separates them. Systemically healthy Caucasian individuals from Russia, roughly 40 in total and aged roughly 6 to 95 years, were included as donors. Around 10 milliliters of peripheral blood were collected from each donor into EDTA-treated Vacutainer tubes. Ficoll-Paque density-gradient centrifugation was used to isolate PBMCs, with at least 7 million obtained per sample. Trizol reagent was used to extract total RNA from PBMCs, with at least 6 micrograms per sample. For every donor, flow cytometry on a PBMC aliquot measured the percentage of naive CD45RAhigh/CD27high T cells. General findings and caveats noted by the study authors: The long-lived group showed more naive CD4+ T cells, fewer expanded clones and increased TCR diversity than the aged group, suggesting age selection. Bulk unsorted PBMC profiling prevented conclusive comparison of naive and antigen-experienced compartments. As age increased, observed TCR beta diversity per million T cells dropped in a roughly linear way, and a significant reduction was already evident by age about 36. A strong correlation was found between observed TCR beta diversity and the percentage of naive T cells measured by flow cytometry. Estimates of total diversity from one million sequenced T cells were regarded as lower bounds and underestimates. Because the CMV infection status of the donors was unknown, age-related changes in expanded clonotypes may potentially have been confounded.

Library preparation used 5' RACE. The listed sequencing device is Illumina HiSeq 2500. A second PCR of roughly 7 to 12 cycles was run with a J-beta primer mix and a sample-barcoded 5' primer. A unique molecular identifier was introduced onto each TCR beta cDNA molecule by a template-switch 5' adaptor carrying 12 random nucleotides. Each sample yielded at least 3 million CDR3-containing paired-end reads. The Mint cDNA synthesis kit, primed by a TRBC-specific oligonucleotide, was used to synthesize first-strand cDNA from all RNA. Following uracil-DNA glycosylase treatment, all cDNA underwent a first 18-cycle PCR with the universal primers M1SS and BC2_uni_R. Processing in the source paper ran as follows. Normalization of each sample was performed by random selection of 1 million high-quality reads, each carrying a distinct molecular identifier. Reads sharing molecular identifiers were discarded rather than binned into consensus sequences. MiTCR, run with a Q25 quality threshold and the strictest error-elimination algorithm, handled CDR3 identification, clonotype clustering and error correction. A nonparametric unseen species model using Euler transformation provided a lower-bound estimate of total TCR beta diversity. TCRdb redid the processing of the public reads, applying fastp at Q25 and MiXCR, and retained in-frame beta chains. Under each unique CDR3 protein, matching rows form one entry showing the most common genes and DNA. The V and J calls follow TCRdb's processing rather than the paper's. A total of 1.2 million to 1.5 million distinct CDR3 sequences appear in this sample, roughly 60% of them only once. The top ten constitute under 8.5% of the sample.

A note on this clonotype: What antigen it recognizes has not been identified. No qualities accompany the bases; no much larger clone lies one base away.

The sequence was collected from a man aged 18 to 30 in good health. Recombination connected TRBV4-2 to TRBJ1-6; the D gene is not confidently resolved. The sequencing sample was made of blood. CDR3 region: CASSQGGAGSISPLHF. The nucleotide sequence reads TGTGCCAGCAGCCAAGGGGGAGCGGGGTCGATTTCACCCCTCCACTTT.